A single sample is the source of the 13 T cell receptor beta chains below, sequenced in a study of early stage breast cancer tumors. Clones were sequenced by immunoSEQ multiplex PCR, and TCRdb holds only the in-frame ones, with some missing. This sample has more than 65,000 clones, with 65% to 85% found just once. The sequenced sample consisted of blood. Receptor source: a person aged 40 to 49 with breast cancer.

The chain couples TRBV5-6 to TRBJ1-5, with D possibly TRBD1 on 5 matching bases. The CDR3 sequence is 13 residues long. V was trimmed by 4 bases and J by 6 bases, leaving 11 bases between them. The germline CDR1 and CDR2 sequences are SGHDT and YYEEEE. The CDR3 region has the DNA TGTGCCAGCAGCCCAGGGATTAGTCAGCCCCAGCATTTT. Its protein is CASSPGISQPQHF.

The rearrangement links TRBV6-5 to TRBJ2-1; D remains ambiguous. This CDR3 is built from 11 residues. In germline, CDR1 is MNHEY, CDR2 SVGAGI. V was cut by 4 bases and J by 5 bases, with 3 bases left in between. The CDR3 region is CASSSDNEQFF. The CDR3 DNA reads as TGTGCCAGCAGTTCCGACAATGAGCAGTTCTTC.

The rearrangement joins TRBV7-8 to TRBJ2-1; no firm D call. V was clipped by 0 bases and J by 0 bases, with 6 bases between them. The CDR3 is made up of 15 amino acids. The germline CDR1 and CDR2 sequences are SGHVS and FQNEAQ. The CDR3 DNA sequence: TGTGCCAGCAGCTTAGCGGGCAGCTCCTACAATGAGCAGTTCTTC. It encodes CASSLAGSSYNEQFF.

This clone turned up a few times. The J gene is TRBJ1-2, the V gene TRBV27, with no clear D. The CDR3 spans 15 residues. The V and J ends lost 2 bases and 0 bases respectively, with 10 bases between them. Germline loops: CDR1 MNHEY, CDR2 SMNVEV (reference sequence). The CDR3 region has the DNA TGTGCCAGCAGTTTACTGAAGCCTCCTAACTATGGCTACACCTTC. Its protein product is CASSLLKPPNYGYTF.

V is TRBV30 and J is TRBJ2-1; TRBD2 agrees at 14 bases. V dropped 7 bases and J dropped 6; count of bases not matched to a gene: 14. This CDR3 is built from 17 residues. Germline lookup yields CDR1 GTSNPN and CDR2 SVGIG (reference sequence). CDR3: CALRFGTSGRKGNEQFF. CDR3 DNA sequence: TGTGCCTTGAGATTTGGGACTAGCGGGAGAAAGGGCAATGAGCAGTTCTTC.

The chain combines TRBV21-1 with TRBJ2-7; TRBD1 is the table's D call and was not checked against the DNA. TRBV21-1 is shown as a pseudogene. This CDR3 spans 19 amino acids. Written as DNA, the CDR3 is TGTGCCAGCAGCAAACCGCCGGGCCCCGGGACAGGGAAGGCCTACGAGCAGTACTTC. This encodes CASSKPPGPGTGKAYEQYF.

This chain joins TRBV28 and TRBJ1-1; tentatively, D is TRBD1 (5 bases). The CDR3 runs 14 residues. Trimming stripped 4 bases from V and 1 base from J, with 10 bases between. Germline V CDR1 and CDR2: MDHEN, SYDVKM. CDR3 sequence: CASSSQGGNTEAFF. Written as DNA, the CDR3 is TGTGCCAGCAGTTCCCAGGGAGGGAACACTGAAGCTTTCTTT.

The chain's CDR3 is CASSSPLGGGGTEAFF. The CDR3 coding sequence is TGTGCCAGCAGCTCCCCTCTCGGTGGGGGGGGCACTGAAGCTTTCTTT. The chain has TRBV5-6 and TRBJ1-1; tentatively, D is TRBD1 (5 bases). The CDR3 is 16 residues long. Germline assignment: CDR1 SGHDT and CDR2 YYEEEE. V was trimmed by 3 bases and J by 4 bases, leaving 19 bases between them.

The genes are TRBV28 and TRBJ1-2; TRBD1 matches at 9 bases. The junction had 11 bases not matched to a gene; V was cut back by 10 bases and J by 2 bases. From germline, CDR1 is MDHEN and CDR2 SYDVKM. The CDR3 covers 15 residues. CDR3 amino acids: CAILPTGTGNYGYTF. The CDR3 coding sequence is TGTGCCATACTACCAACCGGGACAGGGAACTATGGCTACACCTTC.

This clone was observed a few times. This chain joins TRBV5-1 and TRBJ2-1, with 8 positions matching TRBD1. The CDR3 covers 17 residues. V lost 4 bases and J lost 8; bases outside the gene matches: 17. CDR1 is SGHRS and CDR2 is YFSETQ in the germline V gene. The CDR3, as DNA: TGCGCCAGCAGCCCGGCAACCGGGACAGGAGGGGTCGATGAGCAGTTCTTC. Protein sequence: CASSPATGTGGVDEQFF.

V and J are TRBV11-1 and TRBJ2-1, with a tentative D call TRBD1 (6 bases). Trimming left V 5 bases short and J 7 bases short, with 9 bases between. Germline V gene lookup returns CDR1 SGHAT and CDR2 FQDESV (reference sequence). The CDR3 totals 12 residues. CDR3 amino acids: CASSPDSNEQFF. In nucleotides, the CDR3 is TGTGCCAGCAGCCCGGACAGTAATGAGCAGTTCTTC.

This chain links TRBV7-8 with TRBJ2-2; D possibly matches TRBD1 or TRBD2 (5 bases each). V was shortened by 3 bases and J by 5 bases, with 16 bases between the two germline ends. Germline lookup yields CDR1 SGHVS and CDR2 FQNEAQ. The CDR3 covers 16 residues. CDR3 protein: CASSFRDLLTTGELFF. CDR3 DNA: TGTGCCAGCAGCTTCCGGGACCTACTAACGACCGGGGAGCTGTTTTTT. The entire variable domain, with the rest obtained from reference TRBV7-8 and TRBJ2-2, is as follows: GAGVSQSPRYKVAKRGQDVALRCDPISGHVSLFWYQQALGQGPEFLTYFQNEAQLDKSGLPSDRFFAERPEGSVSTLKIQRTQQEDSAVYLCASSFRDLLTTGELFFGEGSRLTVL.

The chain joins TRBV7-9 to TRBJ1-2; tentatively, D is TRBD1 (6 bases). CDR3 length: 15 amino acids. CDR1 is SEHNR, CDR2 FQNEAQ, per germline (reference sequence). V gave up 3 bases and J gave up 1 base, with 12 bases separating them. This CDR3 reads CASSFGQTHNYGYTF. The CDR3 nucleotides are TGTGCCAGCAGCTTTGGACAGACCCATAACTATGGCTACACCTTC.